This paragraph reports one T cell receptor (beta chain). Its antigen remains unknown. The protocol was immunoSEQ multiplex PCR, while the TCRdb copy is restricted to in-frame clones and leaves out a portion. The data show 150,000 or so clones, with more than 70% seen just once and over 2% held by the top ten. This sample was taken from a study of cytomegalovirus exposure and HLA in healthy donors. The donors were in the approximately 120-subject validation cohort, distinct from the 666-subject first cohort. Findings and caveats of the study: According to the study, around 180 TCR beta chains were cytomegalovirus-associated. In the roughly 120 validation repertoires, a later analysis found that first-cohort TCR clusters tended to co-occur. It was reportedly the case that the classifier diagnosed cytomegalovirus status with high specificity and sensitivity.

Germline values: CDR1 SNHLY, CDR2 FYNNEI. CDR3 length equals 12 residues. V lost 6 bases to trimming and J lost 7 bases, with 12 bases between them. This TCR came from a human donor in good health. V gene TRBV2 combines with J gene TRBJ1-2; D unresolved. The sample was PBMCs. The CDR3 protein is CASRERLVGYTF. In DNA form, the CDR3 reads TGTGCCAGCAGGGAGAGACTTGTTGGCTACACCTTC.